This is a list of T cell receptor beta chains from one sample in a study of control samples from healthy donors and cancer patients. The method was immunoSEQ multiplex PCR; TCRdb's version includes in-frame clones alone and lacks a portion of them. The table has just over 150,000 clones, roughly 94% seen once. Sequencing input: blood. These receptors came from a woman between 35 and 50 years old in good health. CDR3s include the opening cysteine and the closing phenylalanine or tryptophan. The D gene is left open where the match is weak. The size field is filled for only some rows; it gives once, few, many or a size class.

CDR3nt: TGTGCCAGCTCACCAACACAGGGAAGGGGCACTGAAGCTTTCTTT
CDR3aa: CASSPTQGRGTEAFF
j_gene: TRBJ1-1
d_gene: .
abundance: .
v_gene: TRBV18

CDR3nt: TGTGCCAGCAGTCCCAGGACAGGCAGGACTTCACCCCTCCACTTT
CDR3aa: CASSPRTGRTSPLHF
j_gene: TRBJ1-6
d_gene: TRBD1
abundance: .
v_gene: TRBV7-8

CDR3nt: TGTGCCAGCAGCTTATTGGGGCTCAGCTATCAGCCCCAGCATTTT
CDR3aa: CASSLLGLSYQPQHF
j_gene: TRBJ1-5
d_gene: .
abundance: .
v_gene: TRBV7-2

CDR3nt: TGCGCCAGCACCTCCGGGACAAAGGATTCACCCCTCCACTTT
CDR3aa: CASTSGTKDSPLHF
j_gene: TRBJ1-6
d_gene: .
abundance: once
v_gene: TRBV5-1

CDR3nt: TGTGCCAGCAGTTTCCGGGACAATGAAAAACTGTTTTTT
CDR3aa: CASSFRDNEKLFF
j_gene: TRBJ1-4
d_gene: .
abundance: .
v_gene: TRBV2

CDR3nt: TGTGCCAGCAGTCGGTCTCCCTCCTCCTACGAGCAGTACTTC
CDR3aa: CASSRSPSSYEQYF
j_gene: TRBJ2-7
d_gene: .
abundance: .
v_gene: TRBV6-5

CDR3nt: TGTGCCAGCAGTGAGTTGTGGGCTAGCGGGGGCCAGTACTTC
CDR3aa: CASSELWASGGQYF
j_gene: TRBJ2-7
d_gene: TRBD2
abundance: .
v_gene: TRBV6-1

CDR3nt: TGTGCCAGCAGCTTTCTTTACAGGGGAACGCTTGGCTACACCTTC
CDR3aa: CASSFLYRGTLGYTF
j_gene: TRBJ1-2
d_gene: TRBD1
abundance: .
v_gene: TRBV7-2

CDR3nt: TGTGCCAGCTCACCTTCCCAAAGGGGCTACACCTTC
CDR3aa: CASSPSQRGYTF
j_gene: TRBJ1-2
d_gene: .
abundance: .
v_gene: TRBV18

CDR3nt: TGTGCCAGCAGCGTAGCGCCACAGGGGCGGAGTGGCTACACCTTC
CDR3aa: CASSVAPQGRSGYTF
j_gene: TRBJ1-2
d_gene: TRBD1
abundance: once
v_gene: TRBV9

CDR3nt: TGTGCCTGGAGTTTGGGTGATAATAGCAATCAGCCCCAGCATTTT
CDR3aa: CAWSLGDNSNQPQHF
j_gene: TRBJ1-5
d_gene: .
abundance: .
v_gene: TRBV30

CDR3nt: TGTGCCAGCAGCTCAAGGGATGTACCCCTCCACTTT
CDR3aa: CASSSRDVPLHF
j_gene: TRBJ1-6
d_gene: .
abundance: .
v_gene: TRBV5-4

CDR3nt: TGTGCCAGCTCACCACCGACGGGGGGGATTGAAGCTTTCTTT
CDR3aa: CASSPPTGGIEAFF
j_gene: TRBJ1-1
d_gene: .
abundance: .
v_gene: TRBV18

CDR3nt: TGTGCCAGCAGCTCAGCCAGCAGGGACACAGATACGCAGTATTTT
CDR3aa: CASSSASRDTDTQYF
j_gene: TRBJ2-3
d_gene: .
abundance: .
v_gene: TRBV5-5

CDR3nt: TGTGCCAGCAGCTTGATGGGGGAGCGTAATTCACCCCTCCACTTT
CDR3aa: CASSLMGERNSPLHF
j_gene: TRBJ1-6
d_gene: .
abundance: .
v_gene: TRBV5-6

CDR3nt: TGTGCCAGTAGTCCCCCGCCCCCGGGTTCTCAGCCCCAGCATTTT
CDR3aa: CASSPPPPGSQPQHF
j_gene: TRBJ1-5
d_gene: .
abundance: .
v_gene: TRBV19

CDR3nt: TGTGCCAGCAGCTTGGGAACACTTGAGACCCAGTACTTC
CDR3aa: CASSLGTLETQYF
j_gene: TRBJ2-5
d_gene: .
abundance: .
v_gene: TRBV11-2

CDR3nt: TGCGCCAGCAGCCAAGCTGGGTTGAATGAGCAGTTCTTC
CDR3aa: CASSQAGLNEQFF
j_gene: TRBJ2-1
d_gene: .
abundance: .
v_gene: TRBV4-1

CDR3nt: TGTGCCAGCAGTTACTCCAGGGAGAGCACAGATACGCAGTATTTT
CDR3aa: CASSYSRESTDTQYF
j_gene: TRBJ2-3
d_gene: .
abundance: .
v_gene: TRBV6-6

CDR3nt: TGTGCCAGCAGCCCAGACAGGCTTATCTCTGGAAACACCATATATTTT
CDR3aa: CASSPDRLISGNTIYF
j_gene: TRBJ1-3
d_gene: .
abundance: .
v_gene: TRBV3-1/TRBV3-2

CDR3nt: TGTGCCAGCAGCGTACGGACAGGGGGCTCGAGTGAAAAACTGTTTTTT
CDR3aa: CASSVRTGGSSEKLFF
j_gene: TRBJ1-4
d_gene: TRBD1
abundance: .
v_gene: TRBV7-9

CDR3nt: TGTGCCAGCAGCCCTTATTCCTTTGACAGGGGGCTTGACGAGCAGTACTTC
CDR3aa: CASSPYSFDRGLDEQYF
j_gene: TRBJ2-7
d_gene: TRBD1
abundance: .
v_gene: TRBV11-2

CDR3nt: TGTGCCAGCGGTTTTATGTTCGAGCAGTTCTTC
CDR3aa: CASGFMFEQFF
j_gene: TRBJ2-1
d_gene: .
abundance: .
v_gene: TRBV6-2/TRBV6-3